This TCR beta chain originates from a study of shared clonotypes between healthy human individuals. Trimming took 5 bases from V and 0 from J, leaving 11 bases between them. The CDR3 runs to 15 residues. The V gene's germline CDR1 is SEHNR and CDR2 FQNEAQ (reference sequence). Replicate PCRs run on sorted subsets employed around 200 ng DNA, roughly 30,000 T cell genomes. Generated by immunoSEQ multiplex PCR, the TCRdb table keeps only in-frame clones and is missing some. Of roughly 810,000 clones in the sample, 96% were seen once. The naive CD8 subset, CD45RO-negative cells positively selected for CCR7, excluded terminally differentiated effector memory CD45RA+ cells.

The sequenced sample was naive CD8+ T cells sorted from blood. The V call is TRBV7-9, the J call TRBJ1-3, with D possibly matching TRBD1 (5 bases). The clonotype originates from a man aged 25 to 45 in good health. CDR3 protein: CASSPGLLSGNTIYF. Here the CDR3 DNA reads TGTGCCAGCAGCCCGGGACTCCTCTCTGGAAACACCATATATTTT.